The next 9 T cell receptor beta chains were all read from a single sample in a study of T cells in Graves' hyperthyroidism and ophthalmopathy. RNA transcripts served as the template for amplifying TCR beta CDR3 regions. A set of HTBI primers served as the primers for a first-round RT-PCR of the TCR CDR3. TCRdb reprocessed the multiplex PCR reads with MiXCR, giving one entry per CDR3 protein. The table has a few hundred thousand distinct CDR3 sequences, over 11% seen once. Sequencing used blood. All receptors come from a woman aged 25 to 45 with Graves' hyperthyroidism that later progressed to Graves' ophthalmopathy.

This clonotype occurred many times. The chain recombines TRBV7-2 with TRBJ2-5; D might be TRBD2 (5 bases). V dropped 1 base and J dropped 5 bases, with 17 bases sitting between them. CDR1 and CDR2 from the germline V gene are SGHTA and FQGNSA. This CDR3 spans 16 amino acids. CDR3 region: CASSLGGLVLSETQYF. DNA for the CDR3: TGTGCCAGCAGCTTAGGAGGGTTGGTACTCTCGGAGACCCAGTACTTC.

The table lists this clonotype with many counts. This CDR3 is CASSTDRVGYTF. The CDR3 DNA sequence: TGCGCCAGCAGCACCGACAGGGTCGGCTACACCTTC. The chain joins TRBV5-1 to TRBJ1-2; 7 nucleotides match TRBD1. The CDR3 consists of 12 residues. The V and J ends lost 4 bases and 8 bases, in that order; junction bases with no gene match: 5. CDR1 is SGHRS and CDR2 is YFSETQ in the germline V gene.

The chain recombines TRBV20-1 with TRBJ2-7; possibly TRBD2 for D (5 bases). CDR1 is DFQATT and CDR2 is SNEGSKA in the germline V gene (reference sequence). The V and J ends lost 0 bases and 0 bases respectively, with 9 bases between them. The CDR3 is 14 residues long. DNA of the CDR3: TGCAGTGCTAGAGAGACTGGGAGCTCCTACGAGCAGTACTTC. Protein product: CSARETGSSYEQYF.

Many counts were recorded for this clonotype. The CDR3 spells CASSGHIGSPLHF. Written as DNA, the CDR3 is TGTGCCAGCAGCGGACATATAGGGTCACCCCTCCACTTT. The rearrangement uses TRBV3-1 and TRBJ1-6; perhaps TRBD1 as D (5 bases). The CDR3 has 13 amino acids. Looked up from germline, CDR1 is LGHDT and CDR2 is YNNKEL (reference sequence). V was trimmed by 5 bases and J by 10 bases, leaving 12 bases between them.

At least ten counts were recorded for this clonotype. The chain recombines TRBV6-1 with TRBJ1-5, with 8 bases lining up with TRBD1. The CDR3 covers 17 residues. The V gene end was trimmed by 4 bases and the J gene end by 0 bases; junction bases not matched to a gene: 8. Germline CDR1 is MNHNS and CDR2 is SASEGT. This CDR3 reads CASSAGGRPYSNQPQHF. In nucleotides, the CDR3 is TGTGCCAGCAGTGCAGGGGGCCGGCCCTATAGCAATCAGCCCCAGCATTTT.

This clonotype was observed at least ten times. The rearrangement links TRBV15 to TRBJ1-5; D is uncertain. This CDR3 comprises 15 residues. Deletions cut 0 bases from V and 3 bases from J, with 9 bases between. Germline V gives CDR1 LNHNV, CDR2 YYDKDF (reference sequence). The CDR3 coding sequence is TGTGCCACCAGCAGAGATAAAGGGTTCAATCAGCCCCAGCATTTT. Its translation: CATSRDKGFNQPQHF. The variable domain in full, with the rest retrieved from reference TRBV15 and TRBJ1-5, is DAMVIQNPRYQVTQFGKPVTLSCSQTLNHNVMYWYQQKSSQAPKLLFHYYDKDFNNEADTPDNFQSRRPNTSFCFLDIRSPGLGDTAMYLCATSRDKGFNQPQHFGDGTRLSIL.

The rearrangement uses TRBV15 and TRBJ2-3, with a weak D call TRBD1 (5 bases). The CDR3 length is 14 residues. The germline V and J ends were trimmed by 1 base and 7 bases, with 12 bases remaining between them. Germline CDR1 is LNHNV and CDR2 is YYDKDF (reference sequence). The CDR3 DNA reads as TGTGCCACCAGCAGAGTAGACAGTCGACATACGCAGTATTTT. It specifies CATSRVDSRHTQYF.

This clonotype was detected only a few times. The CDR3 reads CASSLFGIGNQPQHF. CDR3 nucleotide sequence: TGTGCCAGCAGCTTATTTGGGATAGGCAATCAGCCCCAGCATTTT. This chain links TRBV7-8 with TRBJ1-5, with D uncertain. Germline CDR1 reads SGHVS; CDR2 reads FQNEAQ. The CDR3 loop spans 15 amino acids. The V end lost 2 bases, the J end lost 2 bases, and 10 bases lay between the germline ends.

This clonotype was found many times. CDR3 nucleotide sequence: TGTGCCAGCAACCCTGGGGTAGGGATCGGCAATCAGCCCCAGCATTTT. Amino acids: CASNPGVGIGNQPQHF. The V call is TRBV12-3 or TRBV12-4, the J call TRBJ1-5; D unresolved. V lost 7 bases and J 2 bases, leaving 18 bases between the germline ends. This CDR3 region has 16 residues.